This TCR beta chain was captured in a study of T cells expressing NK-cell markers. Study-wide background: The TCR beta repertoires originated in sorted CD3+CD56+NKG2C+, CD3+CD56+NKG2C- and CD3+CD56-NKG2C+ T cells. Findings of the study overall: Whether the expanded NKG2C+ T cell clones recognized HCMV remained unclear.

In regard to this clonotype: Its antigen is undetermined.

With UMIs, 5'RACE template switching was used to make TCR beta cDNA. For each CDR3 protein, TCRdb gives one entry from its re-call of the 5' RACE reads, without DNA. This sample's table has 200,000 to 300,000 distinct CDR3 sequences. The sequenced material came from blood T cells: a sorted CD56 or NKG2C T cell subset, CD4+ or CD8+ T cells, or bulk PBMC T cells (not recorded which). The clonotype was recovered from a man between 18 and 29 years old in good health.

The CDR3 protein is CASSQDGTGGGTDTQYF. The rearrangement joins TRBV4-1 to TRBJ2-3; TCRdb names TRBD2, which stays unverified in the absence of DNA. In germline, CDR1 is MGHRA, CDR2 YSYEKL. The length of the CDR3 is 17 residues.